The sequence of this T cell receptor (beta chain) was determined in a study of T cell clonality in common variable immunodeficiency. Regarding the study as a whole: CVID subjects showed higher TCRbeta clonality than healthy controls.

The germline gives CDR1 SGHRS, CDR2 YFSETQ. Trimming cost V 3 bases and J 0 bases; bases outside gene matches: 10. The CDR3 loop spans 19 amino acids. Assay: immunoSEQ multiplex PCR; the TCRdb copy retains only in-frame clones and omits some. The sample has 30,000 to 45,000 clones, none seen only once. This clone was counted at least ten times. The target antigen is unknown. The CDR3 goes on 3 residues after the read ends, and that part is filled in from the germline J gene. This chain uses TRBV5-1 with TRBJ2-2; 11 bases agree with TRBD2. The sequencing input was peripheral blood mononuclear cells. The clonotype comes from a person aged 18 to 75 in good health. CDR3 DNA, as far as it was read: TGCGCCAGCAGCTGGGGGCTCTTGACTAGCGGGACGAACACCGGGGAG. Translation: CASSWGLLTSGTNTGE. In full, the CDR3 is CASSWGLLTSGTNTGELFF.